This T cell receptor (beta chain) was recorded in a study of response to subunit inactivated influenza vaccine. General study results and limits: The authors suggested that every seasonal influenza vaccination recruits few new T cells.

This clonotype was seen repeatedly, ten times or more. The antigen is not known. Germline V gene sequence: CDR1 SGHRS, CDR2 YFSETQ. The germline V and J ends were trimmed by 8 bases and 2 bases, with 13 bases remaining between them. The CDR3 consists of 14 residues. A single record per CDR3 protein comes from TCRdb applying MiXCR to the RT-PCR reads. The data show around 470,000 distinct CDR3 sequences, with 6% to 9% seen just once and approximately 14% held by the top ten. This TCR was recovered from a man aged 50-75 years who received an inactivated influenza vaccine. The chain carries TRBV5-1 and TRBJ2-2; D possibly corresponds to TRBD1 (5 bases). Sequencing used PBMCs from blood, obtained around 25 months after vaccination. Written as DNA, the CDR3 is TGCGCCAGTGGCGAGAGGACAAACACCGGGGAGCTGTTTTTT. This sequence encodes CASGERTNTGELFF.